These 16 T cell receptor beta chains share one sample of origin, sequenced in a study of cytomegalovirus exposure and HLA in healthy donors. Primers: 60 Vbeta forward and 13 Jbeta reverse. TCRdb's copy holds only in-frame clones and misses some; the assay was immunoSEQ multiplex PCR. The profile shows about 98,000 clones, roughly 76% of them singletons. The sample consisted of PBMCs. All receptors come from a human donor in good health.

The genes are TRBV14 and TRBJ1-1, with a tentative D call TRBD1 (6 bases). V dropped 4 bases and J dropped 10 bases, with 22 bases sitting between them. Germline V CDR1 and CDR2: SGHDN, FVKESK. The CDR3 has 15 residues. DNA of the CDR3: TGTGCCAGCAGCCCGGGTCGGGGGGGGCGCGTAAGAGCTTTCTTT. As protein: CASSPGRGGRVRAFF.

The chain recombines TRBV29-1 with TRBJ2-1; TRBD2 might be the D (5 bases). Germline CDR1 and CDR2: SQVTM and ANQGSEA. The CDR3 loop spans 17 amino acids. Trimming removed 1 base at V and 0 bases at J, with 16 bases between. In DNA form, the CDR3 reads TGCAGCGTTGAAGCGGCTACTGGAGGTGCCTCCTACAATGAGCAGTTCTTC. Its translation: CSVEAATGGASYNEQFF.

This chain connects TRBV7-2 to TRBJ1-5; D is unresolved. Germline CDR1 and CDR2: SGHTA and FQGNSA. CDR3 length: 15 residues. Between the trimmed V and J ends, which lost 0 bases and 3 bases, there was a span of 9 bases. The CDR3 nucleotides read TGTGCCAGCAGCTTAGCGCTAAGTTCCAATCAGCCCCAGCATTTT. It yields the protein CASSLALSSNQPQHF.

This clone was seen just once. The chain is built from TRBV11-3 and TRBJ2-1; D not resolved. Trimming took off 3 bases at V and 0 bases at J, with 9 bases between the two ends. The germline CDR1 and CDR2 sequences are SGHNT and YENEEA. The CDR3 runs 15 residues. CDR3 region: CASSFRRSSYNEQFF. In DNA, the CDR3 is TGTGCCAGCAGCTTCCGCAGAAGCTCCTACAATGAGCAGTTCTTC.

J is TRBJ2-1 and V is TRBV6-1; 10 positions match TRBD2. The ends lost 3 bases at V and 2 bases at J; junction bases unmatched: 4. CDR3 length equals 16 residues. Germline assignment: CDR1 MNHNS and CDR2 SASEGT. The CDR3 sequence: CASSDRSGRTYNEQFF. CDR3 nucleotides: TGTGCCAGCAGTGACCGTAGCGGGAGGACCTACAATGAGCAGTTCTTC.

The chain has TRBV19 and TRBJ1-5, with D possibly being TRBD1 (5 bases). Per germline, CDR1 LNHDA and CDR2 SQIVND (reference sequence). V was trimmed by 6 bases and J by 0 bases, leaving 24 bases between them. The CDR3 totals 19 residues. Here the CDR3 reads CASSPVPGGERYSNQPQHF. CDR3 DNA: TGTGCCAGTAGCCCAGTCCCCGGAGGGGAACGATATAGCAATCAGCCCCAGCATTTT.

This clone showed up just once. V is TRBV2 and J is TRBJ2-7; perhaps TRBD2 as D (5 bases). V lost 1 base and J lost 0, with 10 bases in between. This CDR3 is built from 15 residues. Germline CDR1 is SNHLY and CDR2 is FYNNEI. The CDR3 loop reads CASSEVGESSYEQYF. The CDR3 DNA sequence: TGTGCCAGCAGTGAAGTTGGGGAGAGCTCCTACGAGCAGTACTTC. Full variable domain (missing parts from reference TRBV2 and TRBJ2-7): EPEVTQTPSHQVTQMGQEVILRCVPISNHLYFYWYRQILGQKVEFLVSFYNNEISEKSEIFDDQFSVERPDGSNFTLKIRSTKLEDSAMYFCASSEVGESSYEQYFGPGTRLTVT.

The gene calls are TRBV6-5 and TRBJ2-1, with D possibly matching TRBD2 (5 bases). The CDR3 has 15 amino acids. V lost 5 bases to trimming and J lost 8 bases, with 19 bases between them. Germline V gene sequence: CDR1 MNHEY, CDR2 SVGAGI. In nucleotides, the CDR3 is TGTGCCAGCAGTCAACGATACCGGGAAAGCTATGAGCAGTTCTTC. Encoded protein: CASSQRYRESYEQFF.

The V and J genes are TRBV29-1 and TRBJ1-1; D ambiguous. V dropped 4 bases and J dropped 5 bases, with 11 bases sitting between them. This CDR3 is built from 12 residues. Germline V gives CDR1 SQVTM, CDR2 ANQGSEA. The CDR3 sequence: CSVAIAETEAFF. The CDR3 coding sequence is TGCAGCGTTGCGATAGCAGAGACTGAAGCTTTCTTT.

The rearrangement links TRBV11-2 to TRBJ2-5; 10 nucleotides line up with TRBD2. This CDR3 is built from 16 residues. V lost 3 bases and J lost 9; bases outside the gene matches: 13. Germline V CDR1 and CDR2: SGHAT, FQNNGV. The CDR3 coding sequence is TGTGCCAGCAGCTTCAGGACTAGCGGAACCCTCGGGGCCCAGTACTTC. Its protein is CASSFRTSGTLGAQYF.

J is TRBJ2-5 and V is TRBV5-1; the match to TRBD1 covers 7 bases. Near its end, the DNA agrees better with TRBJ2-7, so the J call may be wrong. The CDR3 spans 14 residues. CDR1 SGHRS and CDR2 YFSETQ come from the germline V gene. CDR3 residues: CASSFLGQSYEQYF. CDR3 sequence (DNA): TGCGCCAGCAGCTTCTTGGGACAGTCGTACGAGCAGTACTTC.

This clone was found a few times. This rearrangement joins TRBV27 to TRBJ2-7; 9 bases fit TRBD1. The CDR3 runs 14 residues. CDR1 and CDR2 (germline): MNHEY, SMNVEV (reference sequence). Losses at the gene ends were 6 bases for V and 4 bases for J; bases not matched to a gene: 7. In nucleotides, the CDR3 is TGTGCCAGCAGACCCGCCGGGACAGGGTACGAGCAGTACTTC. This gives the protein CASRPAGTGYEQYF.

The chain combines TRBV7-8 with TRBJ1-2; D not resolved. The CDR3 spans 13 residues. Deletions cut 3 bases from V and 2 bases from J, with 7 bases between. CDR1 and CDR2 (germline): SGHVS, FQNEAQ. The CDR3 nucleotides read TGTGCCAGCAGCTTGAGCGCGAACTATGGCTACACCTTC. Its translation: CASSLSANYGYTF.

The CDR3 DNA follows: TGTGCCAGCAGCTCCTCTCCGCCGGCGGGTATATGGTCGAACACTGAAGCTTTCTTT. It is translated as CASSSSPPAGIWSNTEAFF. J is TRBJ1-1 and V is TRBV13; D not certain. The CDR3 runs 19 residues. The V gene's germline CDR1 is PRHDT and CDR2 FYEKMQ (reference sequence). V shed 4 bases and J shed 1 base, with 25 bases lying between them.

This chain joins TRBV6-5 and TRBJ1-3; no reliable D call. The CDR3 totals 16 residues. The V gene's germline CDR1 is MNHEY and CDR2 SVGAGI. The germline V and J ends were trimmed by 0 bases and 0 bases, with 9 bases remaining between them. The CDR3 spells CASSYSSRLSGNTIYF. CDR3 nucleotides: TGTGCCAGCAGTTACTCGAGCAGGCTCTCTGGAAACACCATATATTTT.

This chain links TRBV7-2 with TRBJ1-2; 8 nucleotides line up with TRBD1. Germline assignment: CDR1 SGHTA and CDR2 FQGNSA. The junction had 5 bases not matched to a gene; V was cut back by 1 base and J by 7 bases. This CDR3 contains 14 residues. CDR3 protein: CASSLEQGVAGYTF. CDR3 nucleotide sequence: TGTGCCAGCAGCTTAGAACAGGGGGTGGCTGGCTACACCTTC.